This TCR beta chain was observed in a study of T cell repertoires in aging, cancer and after chemotherapy. Peripheral blood genomic DNA, not sorted cells or RNA, was the template. Multiplex touch-down PCR with TRB-A/B primers amplified rearranged V-D-J TRB sequences. TCRdb used MiXCR to reprocess the multiplex PCR reads, holding one entry per CDR3 protein. In the table there are about 4,900 distinct CDR3 sequences, 46% of which are singletons. Trimming stripped 6 bases from V and 0 bases from J, with 18 bases between. Per the germline V gene, CDR1 is MNHEY and CDR2 is SMNVEV (reference sequence). The CDR3 extends over 18 amino acids.

The material sequenced was blood. The origin of this receptor is a human donor in good health. This chain links TRBV27 with TRBJ2-6; D may be TRBD1 (6 bases). The CDR3: CASSRTVVDFSGANVLTF. CDR3 DNA sequence: TGTGCCAGCAGCAGGACAGTGGTTGACTTCTCTGGGGCCAACGTCCTGACTTTC.